The 18 T cell receptor beta chains below were found in one sample sequenced in a study of PD-1 blockade in classical Hodgkin lymphoma. Every one of the patients relapsed after autologous stem cell transplantation (brentuximab vedotin exposure was variable). The table came from immunoSEQ multiplex PCR; TCRdb's copy has only in-frame clones and leaves some out. The sample shows approximately 160,000 clones, approximately 72% of them seen only once. This sample comprised peripheral blood mononuclear cells (PBMCs), obtained before the second cycle of nivolumab. The receptor set was obtained from a human donor with classical Hodgkin lymphoma.

This clone occurred once. The rearrangement links TRBV2 to TRBJ2-5; D might be TRBD2 (5 bases). V lost 5 bases to trimming and J lost 2 bases, with 9 bases between them. Germline V gene data show CDR1 as SNHLY and CDR2 as FYNNEI. The CDR3 runs 13 residues. CDR3 sequence (DNA): TGTGCCAGCAGTTTCGGGAATCAAGAGACCCAGTACTTC. It is translated as CASSFGNQETQYF.

The count of this clone is one. This chain links TRBV14 with TRBJ2-4; D perhaps matches TRBD2 (6 bases). The CDR3 covers 15 residues. Germline values: CDR1 SGHDN, CDR2 FVKESK. Trimming took 9 bases from V and 3 from J, leaving 18 bases between them. This chain's CDR3 is CARGRTEGSKNIQYF. In DNA form, the CDR3 reads TGTGCCAGGGGACGGACGGAGGGTAGCAAAAACATTCAGTACTTC. The full variable domain, completed using reference TRBV14 and TRBJ2-4, is EAGVTQFPSHSVIEKGQTVTLRCDPISGHDNLYWYRRVMGKEIKFLLHFVKESKQDESGMPNNRFLAERTGGTYSTLKVQPAELEDSGVYFCARGRTEGSKNIQYFGAGTRLSVL.

The chain joins TRBV7-8 to TRBJ2-1; 8 bases are shared with TRBD1. The CDR3 is 14 amino acids. The V gene's germline CDR1 is SGHVS and CDR2 FQNEAQ. V gave up 2 bases and J gave up 6 bases; unmatched junction bases: 3. The CDR3 loop is CASSLSDRGNEQFF. Written as DNA, the CDR3 is TGTGCCAGCAGCTTAAGTGACAGGGGCAATGAGCAGTTCTTC.

This clone appeared once. The chain uses TRBV6-6 and TRBJ2-7, with D perhaps given as TRBD1 or TRBD2 (5 bases each). The germline V and J ends were trimmed by 4 bases and 0 bases, with 10 bases remaining between them. The CDR3 is 14 residues long. The germline gives CDR1 MNHNY, CDR2 SVGAGI (reference sequence). The CDR3 here is CASSWRGASYEQYF. CDR3 coding DNA: TGTGCCAGCAGTTGGCGAGGGGCCTCCTACGAGCAGTACTTC.

The V gene is TRBV21-1, the J gene TRBJ2-5; whether TRBD2, the table's D call, matches the DNA was not checked. TRBV21-1 is classified as a pseudogene. There are 14 residues in the CDR3. The CDR3 spells CASSKRRSVETQYF. In DNA, the CDR3 is TGTGCCAGCAGCAAAAGGAGGTCCGTGGAGACCCAGTACTTC.

The chain uses TRBV28 and TRBJ1-5; D ambiguous. The CDR3 runs 18 residues. V lost 4 bases and J lost 2, with 21 bases in between. Germline loops: CDR1 MDHEN, CDR2 SYDVKM. CDR3 residues: CASSYLCVSSDCNQPQHF. DNA for the CDR3: TGTGCCAGCAGTTATCTCTGCGTATCCTCCGATTGCAATCAGCCCCAGCATTTT.

This chain uses TRBV4-3 with TRBJ1-2; no firm D call. Germline V gives CDR1 LGHNA, CDR2 YSLEER. This CDR3 has 15 residues. Trimming took off 1 base at V and 7 bases at J, with 16 bases between the two ends. The CDR3 spells CASSQGVGGYAGYTF. The CDR3 nucleotides read TGCGCCAGCAGCCAAGGTGTTGGAGGGTATGCTGGCTACACCTTC.

V gene TRBV11-2 combines with J gene TRBJ2-7; the match to TRBD2 covers 12 bases. The CDR3 spans 14 residues. Germline CDR1 reads SGHAT; CDR2 reads FQNNGV. Germline trimming cut 3 bases from V and 4 bases from J; bases unmatched to any gene: 1. The CDR3 reads CASSFTSGRYEQYF. CDR3 nucleotides: TGTGCCAGCAGCTTTACTAGCGGGAGGTACGAGCAGTACTTC.

The gene calls are TRBV7-9 and TRBJ1-2; 9 positions agree with TRBD1. CDR3 length equals 15 residues. Germline V gene data show CDR1 as SEHNR and CDR2 as FQNEAQ (reference sequence). Germline trimming cut 5 bases from V and 3 bases from J; bases unmatched to any gene: 7. The CDR3 bases are TGTGCCAGCAGCGTACACAGGGGGCGAGACTATGGCTACACCTTC. The encoded protein is CASSVHRGRDYGYTF.

This chain connects TRBV28 to TRBJ2-1; D remains unclear. The CDR3 runs to 14 residues. Germline V gene lookup returns CDR1 MDHEN and CDR2 SYDVKM. Trimming took 5 bases from V and 2 from J, leaving 10 bases between them. The CDR3 region has the DNA TGTGCCAGCAGTAGGCTGGAAACCTACAATGAGCAGTTCTTC. Translation: CASSRLETYNEQFF.

The rearrangement joins TRBV7-3 to TRBJ1-2; 8 bases line up with TRBD1. V gave up 4 bases and J gave up 4 bases; unmatched junction bases: 2. Germline CDR1 SGHTA, CDR2 FQGTGA. The length of the CDR3 is 13 residues. CDR3 region: CASSSGQGYGYTF. CDR3 DNA: TGTGCCAGCAGCTCAGGACAGGGCTATGGCTACACCTTC.

The genes are TRBV4-1 and TRBJ2-1, with D tentatively TRBD2 (5 bases). With 3 bases removed from V and 0 bases from J, the gap between germline ends came to 15 bases. Per germline, CDR1 MGHRA and CDR2 YSYEKL. This CDR3 has 17 residues. The CDR3 here is CASSHTPTGSSYNEQFF. Written as DNA, the CDR3 is TGCGCCAGCAGCCACACTCCTACGGGGAGCTCCTACAATGAGCAGTTCTTC.

This chain uses TRBV5-1 with TRBJ1-6; unclear D gene. Germline CDR1 reads SGHRS; CDR2 reads YFSETQ. The CDR3 is made up of 15 amino acids. The V and J ends lost 4 bases and 6 bases respectively, with 14 bases between them. CDR3 DNA sequence: TGCGCCAGCAGCCCATTTCGGGGTGTTAATTCACCCCTCCACTTT. Translation: CASSPFRGVNSPLHF.

J is TRBJ1-1 and V is TRBV29-1; no clear D. CDR1 SQVTM and CDR2 ANQGSEA come from the germline V gene. V lost 5 bases to trimming and J lost 5 bases, with 6 bases between them. The CDR3 has 10 residues. CDR3: CSVFMTEAFF. The CDR3 DNA sequence: TGCAGCGTTTTTATGACTGAAGCTTTCTTT.

V gene TRBV10-3 combines with J gene TRBJ1-2; D is unclear. The CDR3 runs 12 residues. Trimming shortened V by 3 bases and J by 2 bases, and 4 bases separated the two germline ends. Germline V gene sequence: CDR1 ENHRY, CDR2 SYGVKD. CDR3 coding DNA: TGTGCCATCAGTGACCACAACTATGGCTACACCTTC. Amino acids: CAISDHNYGYTF.

In its sample, this clone was seen a few times. The chain links TRBV7-8 to TRBJ1-5; TRBD1 matches 7 bases. Germline loops: CDR1 SGHVS, CDR2 FQNEAQ. The CDR3 extends over 15 amino acids. V lost 5 bases and J lost 3; bases outside the gene matches: 7. The CDR3 region has the DNA TGTGCCAGCAGCCAAGCCGGGACAGTCAATCAGCCCCAGCATTTT. Translation gives CASSQAGTVNQPQHF.

Only one count was recorded for this clone. This chain connects TRBV19 to TRBJ1-4; D gene ambiguous. V dropped 4 bases and J dropped 8 bases, with 11 bases sitting between them. The CDR3 is 13 amino acids. Germline assignment: CDR1 LNHDA and CDR2 SQIVND (reference sequence). The CDR3 DNA sequence: TGTGCCAGTAGTAGGGAGACGTTCGAAAAACTGTTTTTT. Amino acids: CASSRETFEKLFF. Complete variable domain (other parts from reference TRBV19 and TRBJ1-4): DGGITQSPKYLFRKEGQNVTLSCEQNLNHDAMYWYRQDPGQGLRLIYYSQIVNDFQKGDIAEGYSVSREKKESFPLTVTSAQKNPTAFYLCASSRETFEKLFFGSGTQLSVL.

V gene TRBV4-1 combines with J gene TRBJ1-4; D gene unclear. V gave up 7 bases and J gave up 3 bases, with 9 bases separating them. Per germline, CDR1 MGHRA and CDR2 YSYEKL. The CDR3 spans 13 residues. The CDR3 here is CASTASANEKLFF. In nucleotides, the CDR3 is TGCGCCAGCACAGCATCGGCTAATGAAAAACTGTTTTTT.